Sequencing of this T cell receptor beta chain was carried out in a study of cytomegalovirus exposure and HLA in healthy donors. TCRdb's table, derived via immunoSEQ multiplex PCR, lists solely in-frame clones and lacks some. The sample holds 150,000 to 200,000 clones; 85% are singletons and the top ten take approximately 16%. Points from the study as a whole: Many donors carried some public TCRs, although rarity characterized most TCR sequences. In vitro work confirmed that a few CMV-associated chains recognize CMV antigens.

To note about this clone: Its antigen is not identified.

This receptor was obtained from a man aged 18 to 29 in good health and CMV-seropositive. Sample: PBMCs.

The CDR3 region has the DNA TGTGCCAGCAGTGAAGCGCTTCTGGAGGGCGAGCAGTACTTC. Its protein is CASSEALLEGEQYF. This sequence joins TRBV6-1 and TRBJ2-7, with D perhaps matching TRBD2 (6 bases). V lost 0 bases to trimming and J lost 6 bases, with 12 bases between them. The CDR3 covers 14 residues. The germline V gene has CDR1 MNHNS and CDR2 SASEGT.